This TCR beta chain emerged from a study of blood T cell repertoires in COVID-19. Assay: immunoSEQ multiplex PCR; the TCRdb copy retains only in-frame clones and omits some. Of approximately 100,000 clones listed, 75% to 90% are singletons. The CDR3 extends over 16 amino acids. Per germline, CDR1 SGHVS and CDR2 FNYEAQ. Losses at the gene ends were 5 bases for V and 5 bases for J; bases not matched to a gene: 9. The TCR was taken from a man aged 55 to 70 with acute or convalescent COVID-19. The sample consisted of peripheral blood. The chain has TRBV7-6 and TRBJ2-5; 12 bases agree with TRBD2. The CDR3 protein is CASSIDRLAGVETQYF. The CDR3 DNA reads as TGTGCCAGCAGCATAGACCGACTAGCGGGAGTGGAGACCCAGTACTTC.